Below are 2 T cell receptor beta chains sequenced from a single sample in a study of T-cell reconstitution after alpha-beta-depleted transplantation in children (dated by TCRdb to about 2016). The treatment or condition label corresponds to: allogeneic hematopoietic cell transplantation with graft depleted of TCRalphabeta T cells and CD19 B cells. The library was produced with PCR. Sequencing used an Illumina HiSeq 2500. TCR libraries were prepared with molecular barcoding, using unique molecular identifiers to normalize TCRbeta repertoire quantification. TCRdb's own reprocessing of the public reads used fastp at Q25 and MiXCR and kept productive beta chains. CDR3 protein sequences are deduplicated, and each keeps its most common genes and DNA. This sample holds about 260,000 distinct CDR3 sequences; roughly 10% were observed only once. Around 22% of the sample comes from the top ten. The sample here was peripheral blood, taken 180 days after TCRalphabeta/CD19-depleted stem cell transplant. All receptors come from a male patient between 2 and 15 years old who had a stem cell transplant for chronic granulomatous disease, so the T cells may come from the graft donor.

This clonotype was observed many times. The V gene is TRBV11-2, the J gene TRBJ1-1, with TRBD1 matching 7 bases. CDR3 length: 13 residues. Per germline, CDR1 SGHAT and CDR2 FQNNGV. Germline trimming cut 3 bases from V and 7 bases from J; bases unmatched to any gene: 5. CDR3 DNA sequence: TGTGCCAGCAGCTTCCTGACAGGGTTTGAAGCTTTCTTT. Its translation: CASSFLTGFEAFF. The entire variable domain, with the rest obtained from reference TRBV11-2 and TRBJ1-1, is as follows: EAGVAQSPRYKIIEKRQSVAFWCNPISGHATLYWYQQILGQGPKLLIQFQNNGVVDDSQLPKDRFSAERLKGVDSTLKIQPAKLEDSAVYLCASSFLTGFEAFFGQGTRLTVV.

This clonotype was counted many times. V is TRBV18 and J is TRBJ2-2; the match to TRBD1 covers 8 bases. Germline assignment: CDR1 KGHSH and CDR2 LQKENI. The CDR3 runs to 16 residues. Trimming removed 3 bases from V and 4 bases from J; junction bases left unmatched: 7. The CDR3 DNA follows: TGTGCCAGCTCACCGCGGACAGGGAGGTTCACCGGGGAGCTGTTTTTT. This sequence encodes CASSPRTGRFTGELFF.